These T cell receptor beta chains were read from a single sample in a study of shared clonotypes between healthy human individuals. Profiling relied on immunoSEQ multiplex PCR, and the TCRdb table lists in-frame clones only, not all of them. The data hold 800,000 to 1,200,000 clones, with around 78% observed a single time. Material: memory CD4+ T cells from PBMCs. Receptors were obtained from a man aged 18 to 30 in good health. Some clones in this sample may be carry-over from other donors' samples. Each CDR3 is given with its conserved first and last residue.

V gene	J gene	CDR3 protein
TRBV5-1	TRBJ2-1	CASSLSWGSSYNEQFF
TRBV30	TRBJ2-7	CAWSVPAGTYEQYF
TRBV9	TRBJ2-7	CASSPGGGRSYEQYF
TRBV7-3	TRBJ2-2	CASSSPPRKNTGELFF
TRBV28	TRBJ2-7	CASSARVGRWKYF
TRBV10-3	TRBJ1-2	CAISEGLLTKGYGYTF
TRBV7-2	TRBJ2-3	CASSWGDRDTDTQYF
TRBV9	TRBJ2-7	CASSVTGGARSEQYF
TRBV7-9	TRBJ1-3	CASSQGWTKHGNTIYF
TRBV5-4	TRBJ2-2	CASSSRLTPGELFF
TRBV6-1	TRBJ1-5	CASSERQGPRNQPQHF
TRBV5-4	TRBJ1-1	CASSSRPGVNTEAFF
TRBV11-3	TRBJ2-3	CASSLAGEVTDTQYF
TRBV7-6	TRBJ2-1	CASSLFASGSYNEQFF